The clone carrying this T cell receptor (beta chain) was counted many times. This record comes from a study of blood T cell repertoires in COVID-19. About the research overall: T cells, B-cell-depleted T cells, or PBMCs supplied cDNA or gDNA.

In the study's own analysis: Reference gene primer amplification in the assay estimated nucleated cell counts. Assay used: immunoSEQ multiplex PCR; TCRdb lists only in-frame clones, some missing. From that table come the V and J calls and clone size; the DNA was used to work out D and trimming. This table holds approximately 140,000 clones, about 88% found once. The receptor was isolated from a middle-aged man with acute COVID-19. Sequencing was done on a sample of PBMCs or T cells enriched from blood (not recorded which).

The CDR3 DNA sequence: TGTGCCAGCAGTCTTCCGGGCGGGGGGCCGAATGAGCAGTTCTTC. Its translation is CASSLPGGGPNEQFF. This chain joins TRBV28 and TRBJ2-1; 8 nucleotides match TRBD2. Germline CDR1 MDHEN, CDR2 SYDVKM. V dropped 5 bases and J dropped 7; count of bases not matched to a gene: 10. CDR3 length equals 15 residues.